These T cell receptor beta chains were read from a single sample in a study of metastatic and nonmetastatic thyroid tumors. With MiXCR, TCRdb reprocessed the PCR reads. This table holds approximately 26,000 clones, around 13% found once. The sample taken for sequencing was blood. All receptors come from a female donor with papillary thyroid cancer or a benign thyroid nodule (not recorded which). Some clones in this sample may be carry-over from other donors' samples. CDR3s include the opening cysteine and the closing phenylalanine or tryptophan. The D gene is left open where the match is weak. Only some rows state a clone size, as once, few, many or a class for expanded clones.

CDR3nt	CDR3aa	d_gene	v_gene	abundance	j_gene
TGTGCCAGCAGCCCAACCGGGGGGCTCGGCACAGATACGCAGTATTTT	CASSPTGGLGTDTQYF	-	TRBV4-2	many	TRBJ2-3
TGCAGCGTTGTCCCCTCCGGGACAGGGGCTATAATCTACGAGCAGTACTTC	CSVVPSGTGAIIYEQYF	TRBD1	TRBV29-1	many	TRBJ2-7
TGTGCCGGCAGCGTCCGGCGGGACTACACCGGGGAGCTGTTTTTT	CAGSVRRDYTGELFF	-	TRBV7-2	-	TRBJ2-2
TGTGCCAGCAGAACGCGGTGGATCTACGAGCATTACTTC	CASRTRWIYEHYF	-	TRBV5-8	once	TRBJ2-7
TGTGCCAGCAGTGACCGACCTAATGAAAAACTGTTTTTT	CASSDRPNEKLFF	-	TRBV6-4	many	TRBJ1-4
TGTGCCAGTAGGGACAGGGAAGTTCAGCCCCAGCATTTT	CASRDREVQPQHF	TRBD1	TRBV19	many	TRBJ1-5
TGTGCCAGCAGTCCCTATCAGTTGGTCTATGGCTACACCTTC	CASSPYQLVYGYTF	-	TRBV6-1	many	TRBJ1-2
TGTGCCAGCAGCTCGGGACAGGGGTCAACTAATGAAAAACTGTTTTTT	CASSSGQGSTNEKLFF	TRBD1	TRBV5-4	many	TRBJ1-4
TGCGCCAGCAGCCAATCCTGGACTAGCGGGAGGTACGAGCAGTACTTC	CASSQSWTSGRYEQYF	TRBD2	TRBV4-3	-	TRBJ2-7
TGTGCCAGCAGCGCCCGCCCCCGAGAGACCCAGTACTTC	CASSARPRETQYF	-	TRBV2	many	TRBJ2-5
TGTGCCAGTATCAACCTTGGGCAGCCTGAAGCTTTCTTT	CASINLGQPEAFF	-	TRBV19	-	TRBJ1-1
TGCAGTGCGAGGAGCAGGGGGAAGAATAGCAATCAGCCCCAGCATTTT	CSARSRGKNSNQPQHF	TRBD1	TRBV20-1	-	TRBJ1-5
TGCGCCAGCGCAACGGGACATTCTAATGAAAAACTGTTTTTT	CASATGHSNEKLFF	-	TRBV5-1	many	TRBJ1-4
TGTGCCAGCAGAGCGGGAGCGGGGGAGCAGTACTTC	CASRAGAGEQYF	TRBD2	TRBV6-1	many	TRBJ2-7
TGTGCCAGCAGTTCAGGGGGCGAGGGCTATGGCTACACCTTC	CASSSGGEGYGYTF	TRBD1	TRBV28	many	TRBJ1-2
TGTGCCAGCAGCTTATTGTATGGGCATGGCTACACCTTC	CASSLLYGHGYTF	-	TRBV7-9	once	TRBJ1-2
TGTGCCAGCTCACCACCCAAGGGAAACACTGAAGCTTTCTTT	CASSPPKGNTEAFF	-	TRBV18	many	TRBJ1-1
TGTGCCAGCAGCTTAGCGGTGGGACTCGAAAAACTGTTTTTT	CASSLAVGLEKLFF	-	TRBV7-9	many	TRBJ1-4
TGTGCCAGCAGTTCCCGCGGGACTAGACAAGAGACCCAGTACTTC	CASSSRGTRQETQYF	TRBD2	TRBV2	many	TRBJ2-5
TGCGCCAGCAGCTTGCTAGGACCACCGACAGATACGCAGTATTTT	CASSLLGPPTDTQYF	-	TRBV5-1	many	TRBJ2-3
TGTGCCAGCAGTTCCATGATTAATCAGCCCCAGCATTTT	CASSSMINQPQHF	-	TRBV6-5	few	TRBJ1-5
TGTGCCAGCAGCTTTTCCCAGGGGAACAATGAGCAGTTCTTC	CASSFSQGNNEQFF	-	TRBV7-9	many	TRBJ2-1
TGTGCCAGCAGCCCCGGGACTAGCGGGAGGTACGAGCAGTACTTC	CASSPGTSGRYEQYF	TRBD2	TRBV7-8	many	TRBJ2-7
TGTGCCAGCAGTGATATAGCGGGAGGGCCAGATACGCAGTATTTT	CASSDIAGGPDTQYF	TRBD2	TRBV6-4	many	TRBJ2-3
TGCAGCGTTGAAGATCCCCGAAACTATGGCTACACCTTC	CSVEDPRNYGYTF	-	TRBV29-1	many	TRBJ1-2
TGTGCCAGCAGATCCTCCCAGGGGGCCGGGGAGCTGTTTTTT	CASRSSQGAGELFF	TRBD1	TRBV7-2	many	TRBJ2-2
TGTGCCAGCAGGGGTCTCGGGATAGCGGAGAATGAGCAGTTCTTC	CASRGLGIAENEQFF	-	TRBV2	many	TRBJ2-1
TGTGCCACCAGCAGGTTTTGGGGCAGCGAGCAGTACTTC	CATSRFWGSEQYF	-	TRBV15	many	TRBJ2-7
TGTGCCAGCAGCGAGACACCAATCGGGGAGCAGTACTTC	CASSETPIGEQYF	-	TRBV7-2	once	TRBJ2-7
TGTGCCATCAGTTCACTAGCGGGTCGCTCCTGCGAGCAGTACTTC	CAISSLAGRSCEQYF	TRBD2	TRBV6-6	-	TRBJ2-7
TGTGCCAGCAGCTCGAACCGGGGCAACTCTGGAAACACCATATATTTT	CASSSNRGNSGNTIYF	-	TRBV11-1	many	TRBJ1-3
TGTGCCAGCTCACCAAATCGACAAGAGACCCAGTACTTC	CASSPNRQETQYF	-	TRBV18	many	TRBJ2-5
TGTGCCAGCAGTGAACGTAACACCATATATTTT	CASSERNTIYF	-	TRBV6-1	few	TRBJ1-3
TGTGCCAGCAGTGGGGATTATGGGCCGGGGCGACACACAGATACGCAGTATTTT	CASSGDYGPGRHTDTQYF	-	TRBV25-1	many	TRBJ2-3
TGTGCCACCAGCGTAGCTGGAGCACGGAACTACGAGCAGTACTTC	CATSVAGARNYEQYF	-	TRBV9	-	TRBJ2-7
TGTGCCAGCAGCCCTGGACAGGGGCCTTCCTACAATGAGCAGTTCTTC	CASSPGQGPSYNEQFF	TRBD1	TRBV9	many	TRBJ2-1
TGCGCCAGCAGCCAAGTCACTGGCCACTACGAGCAGTACTTC	CASSQVTGHYEQYF	-	TRBV4-1	-	TRBJ2-7
TGTGCCAGCAGCACCGGACAGGGTTGGGCTGAAGCTTTCTTT	CASSTGQGWAEAFF	TRBD1	TRBV5-6	many	TRBJ1-1
TGTGCCAGCCTCAACGCTGGACAGGGGATTGAAGCTTTCTTT	CASLNAGQGIEAFF	TRBD1	TRBV12-3/TRBV12-4	many	TRBJ1-1
TGCAGTGCTAGAGATACAGGGGGCATGGGCACTGAAGCTTTCTTT	CSARDTGGMGTEAFF	TRBD1	TRBV20-1	many	TRBJ1-1
TGTGCCAGCAGCCTCCTTGGGTTAGCGGCCGACAATGAGCAGTTCTTC	CASSLLGLAADNEQFF	-	TRBV27	many	TRBJ2-1
TGTGCCAGCAGCTCGACTAGCCTTAGATCCTACAATGAGCAGTTCTTC	CASSSTSLRSYNEQFF	TRBD2	TRBV11-1	once	TRBJ2-1
TGTGCCACCAGCAGAGGGGGGGGGGTAACTAATGAAAAACTGTTTTTT	CATSRGGGVTNEKLFF	-	TRBV15	many	TRBJ1-4
TGTGCCAGCAGCTCGGGACAGGGGAATGGCTACACCTTC	CASSSGQGNGYTF	TRBD1	TRBV11-2	-	TRBJ1-2
TGTGCCAGCAGTGACGCGATGCGTTTGGGGGCACGGGAAAAACTGTTTTTT	CASSDAMRLGAREKLFF	-	TRBV6-1	few	TRBJ1-4
TGTGCCAGCACCCGCGCAGGGATCTACGAGCAGTACTTC	CASTRAGIYEQYF	-	TRBV5-6	many	TRBJ2-7
TGTGCCAGCAGCTTTATCCGGGAGGAGACCCAGTACTTC	CASSFIREETQYF	-	TRBV7-2	many	TRBJ2-5
TGTGTCAGCAGCCTTCAAAGCGCGAGCTCCTACGAGCAGTACTTC	CVSSLQSASSYEQYF	-	TRBV28	-	TRBJ2-7
TGTGCCAGCAGTTACGGGACTACCTCCAATGAGCAGTTCTTC	CASSYGTTSNEQFF	TRBD2	TRBV27	medium-sized	TRBJ2-1
TGTGTCAGCAGCCTAACTAGGCCCTGTTACGAGCAGTACTTC	CVSSLTRPCYEQYF	-	TRBV6-4	-	TRBJ2-7
TGTGCCAGCAGCCCTGAGCGGGGCCACATCACAGATACGCAGTATTTT	CASSPERGHITDTQYF	TRBD2	TRBV9	many	TRBJ2-3
TGTGCCAGCAGTGAGGTTAGGATCTCTGGGGCCAACGTCCTGACTTTC	CASSEVRISGANVLTF	-	TRBV6-1	many	TRBJ2-6
TGTGCCAGCAGCTACGGCCCGGGACTAGCGACCTACGAGCAGTACTTC	CASSYGPGLATYEQYF	TRBD2	TRBV7-9	many	TRBJ2-7